This TCR beta chain was retrieved from a study of T-cell reconstitution after alpha-beta-depleted transplantation in children. The authors prepared the TCRbeta library with unique molecular identifiers. TCRdb redid the calling of the PCR reads with MiXCR, one entry per CDR3 protein. The sample lists about 610,000 distinct CDR3 sequences; about 10% were seen once. The sequence was collected from a human donor who donated a stem cell graft to a child with acute myeloid leukemia. The source material was PBMCs from the stem cell graft donor, sampled from the stem cell graft.

CDR3 in DNA: TGTGCCAGCAGTTTCAGGTCGCCGCGCACAGATACGCAGTATTTT. This encodes CASSFRSPRTDTQYF. The chain joins TRBV12-3 or TRBV12-4 to TRBJ2-3; D unresolved. The CDR3 runs to 15 residues. Trimming took off 3 bases at V and 1 base at J, with 11 bases between the two ends.